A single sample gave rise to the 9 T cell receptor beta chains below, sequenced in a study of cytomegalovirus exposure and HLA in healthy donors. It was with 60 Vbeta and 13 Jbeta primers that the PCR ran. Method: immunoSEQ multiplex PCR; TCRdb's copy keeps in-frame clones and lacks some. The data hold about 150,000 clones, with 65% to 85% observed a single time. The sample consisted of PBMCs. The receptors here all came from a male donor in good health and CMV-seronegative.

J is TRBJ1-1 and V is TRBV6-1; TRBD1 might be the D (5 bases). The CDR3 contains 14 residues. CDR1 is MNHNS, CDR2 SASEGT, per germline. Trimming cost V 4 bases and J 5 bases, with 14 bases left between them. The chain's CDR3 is CASSVEGRGTEAFF. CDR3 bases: TGTGCCAGCAGTGTGGAGGGAAGGGGAACTGAAGCTTTCTTT.

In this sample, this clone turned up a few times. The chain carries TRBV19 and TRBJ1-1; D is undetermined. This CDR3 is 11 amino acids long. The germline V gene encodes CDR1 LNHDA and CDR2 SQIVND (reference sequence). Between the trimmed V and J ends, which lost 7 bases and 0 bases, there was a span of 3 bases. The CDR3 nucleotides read TGTGCCAGTAAGCTGAACACTGAAGCTTTCTTT. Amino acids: CASKLNTEAFF.

CDR3 DNA: TGTGCCACCAGCCCAAGGGAGGCCGTTAATGAGCAGTTCTTC. Its translation is CATSPREAVNEQFF. The chain employs TRBV15 and TRBJ2-1; TRBD2 is a possible D gene (6 bases). Germline lookup yields CDR1 LNHNV and CDR2 YYDKDF (reference sequence). The CDR3 is 14 residues long. V was cut by 5 bases and J by 7 bases, with 15 bases left in between.

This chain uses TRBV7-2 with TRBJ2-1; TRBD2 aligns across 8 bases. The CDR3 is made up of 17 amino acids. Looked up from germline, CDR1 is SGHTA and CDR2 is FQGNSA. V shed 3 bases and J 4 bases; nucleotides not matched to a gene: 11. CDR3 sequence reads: CASSFGSREGRYNEQFF. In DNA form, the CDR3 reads TGTGCCAGCAGCTTTGGTTCTCGGGAGGGCCGATACAATGAGCAGTTCTTC.

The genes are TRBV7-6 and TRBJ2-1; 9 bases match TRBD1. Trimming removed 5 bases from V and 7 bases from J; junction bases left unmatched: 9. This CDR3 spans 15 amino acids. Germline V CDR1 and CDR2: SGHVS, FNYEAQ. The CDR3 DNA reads TGTGCCAGCAGCGTAACAGGGGGCGCCGGTAATGAGCAGTTCTTC. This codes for CASSVTGGAGNEQFF.

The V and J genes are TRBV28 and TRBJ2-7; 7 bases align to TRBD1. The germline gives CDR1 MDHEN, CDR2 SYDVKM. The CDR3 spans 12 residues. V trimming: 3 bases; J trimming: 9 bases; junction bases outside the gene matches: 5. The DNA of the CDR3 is TGTGCCAGCAGTTTGACAGGGCGCGCGCAGTACTTC. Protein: CASSLTGRAQYF.

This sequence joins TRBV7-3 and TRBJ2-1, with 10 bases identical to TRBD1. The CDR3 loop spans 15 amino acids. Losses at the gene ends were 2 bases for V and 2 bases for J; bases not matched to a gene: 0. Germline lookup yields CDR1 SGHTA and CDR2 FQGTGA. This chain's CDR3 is CASSLGQGAYNEQFF. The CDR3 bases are TGTGCCAGCAGCTTAGGACAGGGGGCCTACAATGAGCAGTTCTTC.

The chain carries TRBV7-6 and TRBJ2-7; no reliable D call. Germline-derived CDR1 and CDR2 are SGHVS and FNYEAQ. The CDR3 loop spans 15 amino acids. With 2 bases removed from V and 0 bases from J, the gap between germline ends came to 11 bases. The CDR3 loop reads CASSLHSESSYEQYF. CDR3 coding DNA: TGTGCCAGCAGCTTACACTCGGAGAGCTCCTACGAGCAGTACTTC.

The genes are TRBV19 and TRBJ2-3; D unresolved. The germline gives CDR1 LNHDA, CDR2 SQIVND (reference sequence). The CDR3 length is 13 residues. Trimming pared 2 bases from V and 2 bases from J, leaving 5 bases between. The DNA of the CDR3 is TGTGCCAGTAGTATACAGATCACAGATACGCAGTATTTT. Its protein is CASSIQITDTQYF.